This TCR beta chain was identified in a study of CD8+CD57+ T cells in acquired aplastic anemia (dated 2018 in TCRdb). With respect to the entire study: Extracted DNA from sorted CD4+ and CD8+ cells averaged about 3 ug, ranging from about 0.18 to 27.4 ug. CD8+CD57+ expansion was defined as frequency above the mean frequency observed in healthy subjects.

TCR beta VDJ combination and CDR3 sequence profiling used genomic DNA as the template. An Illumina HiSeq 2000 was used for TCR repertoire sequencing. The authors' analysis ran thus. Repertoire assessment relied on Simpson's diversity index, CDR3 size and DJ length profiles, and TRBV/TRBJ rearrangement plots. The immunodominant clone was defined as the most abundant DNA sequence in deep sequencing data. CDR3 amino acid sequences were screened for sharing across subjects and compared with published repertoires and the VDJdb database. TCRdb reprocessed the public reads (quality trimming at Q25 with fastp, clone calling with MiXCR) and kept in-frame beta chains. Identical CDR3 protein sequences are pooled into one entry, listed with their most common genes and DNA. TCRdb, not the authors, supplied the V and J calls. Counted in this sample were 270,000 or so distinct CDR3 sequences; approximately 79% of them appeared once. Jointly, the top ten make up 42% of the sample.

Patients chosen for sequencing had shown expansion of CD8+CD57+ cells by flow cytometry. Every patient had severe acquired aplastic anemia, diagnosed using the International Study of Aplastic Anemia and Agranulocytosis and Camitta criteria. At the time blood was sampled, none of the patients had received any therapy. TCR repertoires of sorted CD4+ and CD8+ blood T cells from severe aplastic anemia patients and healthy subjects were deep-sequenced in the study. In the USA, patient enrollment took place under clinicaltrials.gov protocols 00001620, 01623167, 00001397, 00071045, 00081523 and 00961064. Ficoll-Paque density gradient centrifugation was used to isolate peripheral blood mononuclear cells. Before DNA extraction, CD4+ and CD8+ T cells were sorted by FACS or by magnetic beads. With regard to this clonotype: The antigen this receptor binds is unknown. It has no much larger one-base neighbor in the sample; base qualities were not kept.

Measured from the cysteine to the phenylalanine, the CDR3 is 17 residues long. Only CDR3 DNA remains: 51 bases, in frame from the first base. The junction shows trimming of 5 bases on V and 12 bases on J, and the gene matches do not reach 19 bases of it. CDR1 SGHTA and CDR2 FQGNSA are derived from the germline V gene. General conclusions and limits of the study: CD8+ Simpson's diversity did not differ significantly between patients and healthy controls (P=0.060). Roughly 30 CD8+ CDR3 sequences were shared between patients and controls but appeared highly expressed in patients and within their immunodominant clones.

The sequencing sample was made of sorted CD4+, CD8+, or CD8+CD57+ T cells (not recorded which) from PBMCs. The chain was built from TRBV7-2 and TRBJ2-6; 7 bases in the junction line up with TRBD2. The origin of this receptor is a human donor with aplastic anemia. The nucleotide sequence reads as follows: TGTGCCAGCAGCCTAGGGAGGGAAGTCACTGAAGCTTTCGTCCTGACTTTC. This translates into CASSLGREVTEAFVLTF.